These 17 T cell receptor beta chains were all obtained from the same sample, sequenced in a study of CD8+ T cells in alopecia areata. TCR sequencing used cDNA made by reverse transcription of extracted RNA. Produced via immunoSEQ multiplex PCR; TCRdb's table is partial and in-frame only. Of 110,000 or so clones listed, roughly 50% are singletons. Treatment here: oral pan-JAK inhibitor, 5-10 mg twice daily. The sequenced sample was CD4+ T cells sorted from blood, obtained at week 24, from a patient treated with tofacitinib. These receptors were collected from a human donor with alopecia areata.

The chain has TRBV19 and TRBJ2-5; TRBD1 might be the D (6 bases). V gave up 3 bases and J gave up 5 bases, with 19 bases separating them. Germline V lookup: CDR1 LNHDA, CDR2 SQIVND (reference sequence). The CDR3 loop spans 16 amino acids. The CDR3 sequence: CASSISTGKMKETQYF. CDR3 bases: TGTGCCAGTAGTATTTCTACAGGGAAGATGAAGGAGACCCAGTACTTC.

This chain uses TRBV6-4 with TRBJ2-5, with D tentatively TRBD2 (5 bases). Germline CDR1 MRHNA, CDR2 SNTAGT. The CDR3 is made up of 13 amino acids. V lost 4 bases and J 5 bases, leaving 11 bases between the germline ends. CDR3 in DNA: TGTGCCAGCAGTGTTAGCGTGACGGAGACCCAGTACTTC. It specifies CASSVSVTETQYF.

This chain joins TRBV29-1 and TRBJ2-3, with no clear D. Trimming removed 2 bases from V and 2 bases from J, with 14 bases in between. Looked up from germline, CDR1 is SQVTM and CDR2 is ANQGSEA. The CDR3 length is 15 residues. CDR3 sequence reads: CSVERALQPTDTQYF. CDR3 DNA: TGCAGCGTTGAAAGGGCCTTACAACCCACAGATACGCAGTATTTT.

A remark on this clone: In the same sample, other DNA sequences code for this CDR3. The chain links TRBV30 to TRBJ2-7; D remains ambiguous. In germline, CDR1 is GTSNPN, CDR2 SVGIG (reference sequence). This CDR3 region has 11 residues. V lost 2 bases to trimming and J lost 5 bases, with 7 bases between them. In DNA form, the CDR3 reads TGTGCCTGGAGTACTGGGAACGAGCAGTACTTC. As protein: CAWSTGNEQYF.

This clone came up a few times. This chain joins TRBV7-2 and TRBJ2-5, with D perhaps being TRBD1 or TRBD2 (8 bases each). Per germline, CDR1 SGHTA and CDR2 FQGNSA. CDR3 length equals 16 residues. V dropped 2 bases and J dropped 4 bases, with 17 bases sitting between them. As DNA, the CDR3 is TGTGCCAGCAGCTTAAATGGACAGGGACTAGGAGAGACCCAGTACTTC. It is translated as CASSLNGQGLGETQYF. The variable domain in full, completed from reference TRBV7-2 and TRBJ2-5, reads GAGVSQSPSNKVTEKGKDVELRCDPISGHTALYWYRQSLGQGLEFLIYFQGNSAPDKSGLPSDRFSAERTGGSVSTLTIQRTQQEDSAVYLCASSLNGQGLGETQYFGPGTRLLVL.

The chain employs TRBV10-3 and TRBJ1-5; weak D call: TRBD1 (6 bases). Germline lookup yields CDR1 ENHRY and CDR2 SYGVKD. CDR3 length: 13 residues. V was trimmed by 8 bases and J by 4 bases, leaving 12 bases between them. CDR3 in DNA: TGTGCCATCCGGACAGACCAAAATCAGCCCCAGCATTTT. This codes for CAIRTDQNQPQHF.

This chain joins TRBV4-2 and TRBJ2-7, with 8 nucleotides matching TRBD1. The CDR3 consists of 13 residues. Germline V lookup: CDR1 LGHNA, CDR2 YNFKEQ. With V trimmed by 4 bases and J by 7 bases, 6 bases remained unmatched. As DNA, the CDR3 is TGTGCCAGCAGCCTCCAGGGGGCTGAAGAGCAGTACTTC. It translates to CASSLQGAEEQYF.

This clone came up a few times. The CDR3 spells CASSLLGTGYGYTF. The CDR3 DNA reads as TGTGCCAGCAGCTTGTTGGGGACAGGGTATGGCTACACCTTC. The V and J genes are TRBV7-9 and TRBJ1-2; 9 nucleotides match TRBD1. The trim removed 3 bases at V and 5 bases at J, leaving 4 bases unmatched. The germline gives CDR1 SEHNR, CDR2 FQNEAQ (reference sequence). This CDR3 comprises 14 residues.

The CDR3 reads CASREGPDTQYF. The DNA for the CDR3 is TGTGCCAGCAGAGAGGGCCCAGATACGCAGTATTTT. The genes are TRBV28 and TRBJ2-3, with a possible D match to TRBD2 (5 bases). Germline CDR1 and CDR2: MDHEN and SYDVKM. Trimming left V 6 bases short and J 4 bases short, with 8 bases between. The CDR3 loop spans 12 amino acids. Combining the CDR3 with reference TRBV28 and TRBJ2-3 gives the whole variable domain DVKVTQSSRYLVKRTGEKVFLECVQDMDHENMFWYRQDPGLGLRLIYFSYDVKMKEKGDIPEGYSVSREKKERFSLILESASTNQTSMYLCASREGPDTQYFGPGTRLTVL.

The chain combines TRBV29-1 with TRBJ1-1; weak D call: TRBD1 (6 bases). This CDR3 is 13 amino acids long. Trimming removed 4 bases at V and 2 bases at J, with 11 bases between. Germline values: CDR1 SQVTM, CDR2 ANQGSEA. In DNA form, the CDR3 reads TGCAGCGTTGCGGGGACACTTAACACTGAAGCTTTCTTT. Residues: CSVAGTLNTEAFF.

J is TRBJ2-3 and V is TRBV7-2; D is perhaps TRBD2 (6 bases). CDR3 length equals 14 residues. CDR1 is SGHTA, CDR2 FQGNSA, per germline. V was pared by 5 bases and J by 10 bases, with 19 bases between. This CDR3 is CASSPIAAGRSQYF. The CDR3 DNA reads TGTGCCAGCAGCCCCATCGCGGCGGGGAGATCGCAGTATTTT.

This clone showed up just once. One end of the junction varies from germline; a read error may be responsible. This sample includes further DNA sequences coding for the same CDR3. The chain links TRBV4-1 to TRBJ1-2; maybe TRBD1 (5 bases). CDR1 is MGHRA and CDR2 is YSYEKL in the germline V gene. The CDR3 is 15 residues long. CDR3 nucleotides: TGTGCCAGCAGCCAAGCGGAAGGACAAAACTATGGCTACACCTTC. The encoded protein is CASSQAEGQNYGYTF.

This clone was seen a few times. The chain recombines TRBV7-9 with TRBJ2-3; D perhaps matches TRBD2 (5 bases). V lost 4 bases to trimming and J lost 4 bases, with 12 bases between them. CDR1 is SEHNR and CDR2 is FQNEAQ in the germline V gene (reference sequence). CDR3 length: 14 amino acids. The chain's CDR3 is CASSSTTEADTQYF. The DNA of the CDR3 is TGTGCCAGCAGCTCTACCACGGAGGCAGATACGCAGTATTTT.

The chain links TRBV30 to TRBJ1-2; 7 bases line up with TRBD1. V was pared by 2 bases and J by 1 base, with 1 base of the junction left unmatched. The CDR3 spans 13 residues. From germline, CDR1 is GTSNPN and CDR2 SVGIG (reference sequence). The CDR3 here is CAWSRGHNYGYTF. The DNA of the CDR3 is TGTGCCTGGAGTAGGGGGCATAACTATGGCTACACCTTC.

The genes are TRBV7-9 and TRBJ2-2; TRBD1 might be the D (6 bases). V gave up 2 bases and J gave up 0 bases, with 10 bases separating them. The CDR3 is 16 amino acids. Looked up from germline, CDR1 is SEHNR and CDR2 is FQNEAQ (reference sequence). This CDR3 is CASSLRGQTNTGELFF. In nucleotides, the CDR3 is TGTGCCAGCAGCTTAAGAGGACAGACGAACACCGGGGAGCTGTTTTTT.

The CDR3 DNA reads as TGTGCCACTGAGGACGGTGGCTACACCTTC. Protein: CATEDGGYTF. This chain links TRBV10-3 with TRBJ1-2; D ambiguous. The V end was cut by 10 bases, the J end by 7 bases, with 10 bases between. This CDR3 has 10 amino acids. Germline V gene lookup returns CDR1 ENHRY and CDR2 SYGVKD.

The V and J genes are TRBV29-1 and TRBJ2-6; TRBD1 matches 7 bases. This CDR3 region has 15 residues. Trimming removed 4 bases from V and 2 bases from J; junction bases left unmatched: 5. Germline CDR1 is SQVTM and CDR2 is ANQGSEA. CDR3 residues: CSVGQGWPGANVLTF. The CDR3 DNA sequence: TGCAGCGTTGGACAGGGCTGGCCTGGGGCCAACGTCCTGACTTTC. The whole variable domain, filled in from reference TRBV29-1 and TRBJ2-6, reads SAVISQKPSRDICQRGTSLTIQCQVDSQVTMMFWYRQQPGQSLTLIATANQGSEATYESGFVIDKFPISRPNLTFSTLTVSNMSPEDSSIYLCSVGQGWPGANVLTFGAGSRLTVL.